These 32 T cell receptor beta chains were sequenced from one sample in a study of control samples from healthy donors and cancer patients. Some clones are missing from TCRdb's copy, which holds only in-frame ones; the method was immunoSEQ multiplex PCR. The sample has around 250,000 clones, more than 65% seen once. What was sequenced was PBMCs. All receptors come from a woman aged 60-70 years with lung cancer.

The CDR3 DNA follows: TGCAGTGCTAGTGACAGGGGGCCTGGGGAGCTGTTTTTT. This sequence encodes CSASDRGPGELFF. The rearrangement joins TRBV20-1 to TRBJ2-2; 10 nucleotides agree with TRBD1. This CDR3 spans 13 amino acids. CDR1 and CDR2 from the germline V gene are DFQATT and SNEGSKA (reference sequence). V shed 3 bases, J shed 8 bases, and the junction held 3 bases outside the gene matches.

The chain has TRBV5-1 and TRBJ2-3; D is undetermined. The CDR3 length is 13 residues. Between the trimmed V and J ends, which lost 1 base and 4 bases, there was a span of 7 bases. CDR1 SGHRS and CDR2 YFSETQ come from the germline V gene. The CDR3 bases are TGCGCCAGCAGCTTGTTAACTTCAGATACGCAGTATTTT. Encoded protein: CASSLLTSDTQYF.

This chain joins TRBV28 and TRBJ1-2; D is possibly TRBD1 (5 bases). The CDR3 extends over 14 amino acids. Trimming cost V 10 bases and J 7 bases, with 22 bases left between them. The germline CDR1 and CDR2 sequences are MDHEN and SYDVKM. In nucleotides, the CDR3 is TGTGCCACAGCCCTCGGTAGGGGCGAACGTGGCTACACCTTC. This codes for CATALGRGERGYTF.

CDR3 loop: CASSPWGQKYEQYF. The CDR3 region has the DNA TGTGCCAGCAGCCCCTGGGGACAGAAGTACGAGCAGTACTTC. The chain recombines TRBV7-9 with TRBJ2-7; 7 bases fit TRBD1. Germline V CDR1 and CDR2: SEHNR, FQNEAQ (reference sequence). V lost 5 bases, J lost 4 bases, and 8 bases stayed unmatched. This CDR3 is built from 14 residues.

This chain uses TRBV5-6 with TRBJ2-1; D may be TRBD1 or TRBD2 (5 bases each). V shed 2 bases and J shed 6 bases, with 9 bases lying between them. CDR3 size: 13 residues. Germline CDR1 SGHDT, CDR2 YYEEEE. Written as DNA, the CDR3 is TGTGCCAGCAGCTTAGGGACGGGCAATGAGCAGTTCTTC. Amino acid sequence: CASSLGTGNEQFF.

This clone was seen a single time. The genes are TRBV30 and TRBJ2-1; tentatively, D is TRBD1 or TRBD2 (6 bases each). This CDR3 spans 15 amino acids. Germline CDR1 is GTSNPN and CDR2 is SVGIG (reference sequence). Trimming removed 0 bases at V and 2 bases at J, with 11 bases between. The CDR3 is CAWSVRGHTYNEQFF. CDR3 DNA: TGTGCCTGGAGTGTACGGGGGCATACCTACAATGAGCAGTTCTTC. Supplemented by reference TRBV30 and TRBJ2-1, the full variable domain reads SQTIHQWPATLVQPVGSPLSLECTVEGTSNPNLYWYRQAAGRGLQLLFYSVGIGQISSEVPQNLSASRPQDRQFILSSKKLLLSDSGFYLCAWSVRGHTYNEQFFGPGTRLTVL.

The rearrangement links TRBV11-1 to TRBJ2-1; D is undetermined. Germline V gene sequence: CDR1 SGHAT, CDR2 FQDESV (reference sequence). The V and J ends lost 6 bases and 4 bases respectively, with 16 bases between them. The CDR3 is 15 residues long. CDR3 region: CASRSRVVGYNEQFF. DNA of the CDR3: TGTGCCAGCAGGAGTAGAGTGGTTGGTTACAATGAGCAGTTCTTC.

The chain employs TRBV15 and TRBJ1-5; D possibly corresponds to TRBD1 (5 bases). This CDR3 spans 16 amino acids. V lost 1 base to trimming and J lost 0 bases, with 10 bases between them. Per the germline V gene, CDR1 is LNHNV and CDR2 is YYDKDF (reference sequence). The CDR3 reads CATSRGTPHSNQPQHF. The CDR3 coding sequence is TGTGCCACCAGCAGAGGGACACCCCATAGCAATCAGCCCCAGCATTTT.

This CDR3 is CASSLGTDYGYTF. The CDR3 DNA reads TGCGCCAGCAGCCTTGGGACGGACTATGGCTACACCTTC. The chain carries TRBV5-1 and TRBJ1-2; a possible D gene is TRBD1 (5 bases). Deletions cut 4 bases from V and 3 bases from J, with 10 bases between. Germline assignment: CDR1 SGHRS and CDR2 YFSETQ. This CDR3 region has 13 residues.

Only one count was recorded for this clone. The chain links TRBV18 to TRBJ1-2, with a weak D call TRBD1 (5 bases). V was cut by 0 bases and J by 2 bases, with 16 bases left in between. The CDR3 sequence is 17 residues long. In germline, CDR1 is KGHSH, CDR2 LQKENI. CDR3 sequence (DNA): TGTGCCAGCTCACCACCTGGGACTGGGGAAAAAAACTATGGCTACACCTTC. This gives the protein CASSPPGTGEKNYGYTF.

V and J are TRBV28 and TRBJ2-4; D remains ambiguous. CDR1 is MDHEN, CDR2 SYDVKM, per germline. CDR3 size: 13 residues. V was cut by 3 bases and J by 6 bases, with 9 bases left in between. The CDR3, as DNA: TGTGCCAGCAGTTTCCCAGGACGAAACATTCAGTACTTC. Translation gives CASSFPGRNIQYF.

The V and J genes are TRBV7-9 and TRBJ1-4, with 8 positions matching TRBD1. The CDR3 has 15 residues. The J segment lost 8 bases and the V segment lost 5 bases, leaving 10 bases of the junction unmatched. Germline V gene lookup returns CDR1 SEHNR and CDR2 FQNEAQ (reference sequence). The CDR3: CASSLWTGMDEKLFF. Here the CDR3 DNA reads TGTGCCAGCAGCCTTTGGACAGGGATGGACGAAAAACTGTTTTTT.

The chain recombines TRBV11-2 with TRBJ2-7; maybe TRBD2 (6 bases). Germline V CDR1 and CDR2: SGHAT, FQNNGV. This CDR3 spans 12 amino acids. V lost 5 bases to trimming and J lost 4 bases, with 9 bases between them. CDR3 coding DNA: TGTGCCAGCAGCATAAGCGGGTACGAGCAGTACTTC. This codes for CASSISGYEQYF.

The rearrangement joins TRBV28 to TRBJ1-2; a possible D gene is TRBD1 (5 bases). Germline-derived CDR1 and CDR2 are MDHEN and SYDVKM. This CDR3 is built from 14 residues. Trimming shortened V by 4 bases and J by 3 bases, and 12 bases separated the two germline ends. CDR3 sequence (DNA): TGTGCCAGCAGTTCAGGCGGGGCGGACTATGGCTACACCTTC. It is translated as CASSSGGADYGYTF.

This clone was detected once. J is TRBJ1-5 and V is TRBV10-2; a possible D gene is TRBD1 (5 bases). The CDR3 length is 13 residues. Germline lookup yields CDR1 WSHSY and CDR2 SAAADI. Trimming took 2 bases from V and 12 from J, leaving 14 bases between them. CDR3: CASSEGDPSFQHF. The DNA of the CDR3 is TGCGCCAGCAGTGAGGGGGACCCGAGCTTCCAGCATTTT.

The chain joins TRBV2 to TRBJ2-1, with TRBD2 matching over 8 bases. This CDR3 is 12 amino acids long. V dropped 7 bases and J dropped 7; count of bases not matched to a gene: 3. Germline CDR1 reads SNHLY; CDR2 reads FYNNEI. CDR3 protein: CASKLAANEQFF. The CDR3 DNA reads TGTGCCAGCAAACTAGCGGCGAATGAGCAGTTCTTC.

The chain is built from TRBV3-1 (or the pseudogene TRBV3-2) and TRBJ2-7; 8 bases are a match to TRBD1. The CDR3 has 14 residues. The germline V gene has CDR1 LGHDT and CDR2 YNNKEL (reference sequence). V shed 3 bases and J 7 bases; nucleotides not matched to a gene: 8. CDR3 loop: CASSHLTGEIEQYF. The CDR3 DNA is TGTGCCAGCAGCCATTTGACAGGGGAGATAGAGCAGTACTTC.

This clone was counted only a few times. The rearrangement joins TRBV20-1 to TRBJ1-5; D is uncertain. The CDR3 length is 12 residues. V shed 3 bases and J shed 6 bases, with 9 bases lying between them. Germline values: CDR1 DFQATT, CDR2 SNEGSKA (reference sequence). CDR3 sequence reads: CSASHLGQPQHF. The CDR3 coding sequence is TGCAGTGCTAGTCATTTGGGTCAGCCCCAGCATTTT.

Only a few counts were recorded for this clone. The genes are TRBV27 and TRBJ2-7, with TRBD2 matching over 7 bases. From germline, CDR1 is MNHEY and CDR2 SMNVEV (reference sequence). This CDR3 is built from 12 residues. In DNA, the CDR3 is TGTCCGTATCTAGCGGTTTCCTACGAGCAGTACTTC. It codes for CPYLAVSYEQYF.

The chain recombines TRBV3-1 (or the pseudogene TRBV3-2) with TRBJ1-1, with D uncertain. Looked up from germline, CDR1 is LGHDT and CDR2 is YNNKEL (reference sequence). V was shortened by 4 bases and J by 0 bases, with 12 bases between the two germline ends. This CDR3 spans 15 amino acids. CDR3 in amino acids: CASSPDSALNTEAFF. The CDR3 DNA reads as TGTGCCAGCAGCCCGGATTCGGCCTTGAACACTGAAGCTTTCTTT.

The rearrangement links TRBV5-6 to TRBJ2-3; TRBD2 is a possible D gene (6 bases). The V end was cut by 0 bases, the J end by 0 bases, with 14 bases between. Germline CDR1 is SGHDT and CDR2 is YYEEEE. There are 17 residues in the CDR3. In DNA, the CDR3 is TGTGCCAGCAGCTTGGGGAGGGTCCAGTTTAGCACAGATACGCAGTATTTT. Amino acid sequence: CASSLGRVQFSTDTQYF.

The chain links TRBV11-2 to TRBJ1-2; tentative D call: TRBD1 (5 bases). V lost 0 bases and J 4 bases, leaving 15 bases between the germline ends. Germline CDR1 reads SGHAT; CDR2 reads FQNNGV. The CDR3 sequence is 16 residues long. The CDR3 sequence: CASSLEPTGYGYGYTF. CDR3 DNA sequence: TGTGCCAGCAGCTTAGAACCCACAGGTTACGGCTATGGCTACACCTTC.

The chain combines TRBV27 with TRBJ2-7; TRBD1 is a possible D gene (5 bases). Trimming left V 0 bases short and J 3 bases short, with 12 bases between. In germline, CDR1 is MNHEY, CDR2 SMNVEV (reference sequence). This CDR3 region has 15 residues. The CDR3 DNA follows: TGTGCCAGCAGTTTATCGAGGCAGGGATTCTACGAGCAGTACTTC. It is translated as CASSLSRQGFYEQYF.

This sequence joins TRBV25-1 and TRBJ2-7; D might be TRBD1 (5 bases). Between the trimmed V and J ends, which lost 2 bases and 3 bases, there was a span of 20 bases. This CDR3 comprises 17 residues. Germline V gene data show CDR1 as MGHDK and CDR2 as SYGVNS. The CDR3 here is CASSEQAGKPQRYEQYF. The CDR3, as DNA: TGTGCCAGCAGTGAACAGGCAGGGAAGCCCCAACGCTACGAGCAGTACTTC.

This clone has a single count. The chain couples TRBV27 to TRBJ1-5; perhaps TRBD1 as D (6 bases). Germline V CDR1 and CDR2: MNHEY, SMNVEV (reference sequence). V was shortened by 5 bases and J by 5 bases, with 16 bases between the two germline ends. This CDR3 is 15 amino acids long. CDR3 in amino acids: CASSEGTGGYQPQHF. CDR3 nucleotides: TGTGCCAGCAGTGAGGGAACGGGGGGCTATCAGCCCCAGCATTTT.

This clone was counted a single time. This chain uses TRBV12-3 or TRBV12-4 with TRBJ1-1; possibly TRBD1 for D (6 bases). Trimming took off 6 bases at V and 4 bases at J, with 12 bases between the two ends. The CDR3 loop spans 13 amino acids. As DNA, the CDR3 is TGTGCCAGCAGCCTTACAGGGCCCACTGAAGCTTTCTTT. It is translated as CASSLTGPTEAFF.

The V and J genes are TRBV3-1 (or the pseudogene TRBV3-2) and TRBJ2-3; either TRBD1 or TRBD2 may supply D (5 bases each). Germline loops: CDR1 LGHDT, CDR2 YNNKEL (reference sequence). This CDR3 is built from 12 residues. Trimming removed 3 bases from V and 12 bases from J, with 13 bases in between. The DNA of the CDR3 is TGTGCCAGCAGCCAGACCGGGGCGTCCCAGTATTTT. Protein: CASSQTGASQYF.

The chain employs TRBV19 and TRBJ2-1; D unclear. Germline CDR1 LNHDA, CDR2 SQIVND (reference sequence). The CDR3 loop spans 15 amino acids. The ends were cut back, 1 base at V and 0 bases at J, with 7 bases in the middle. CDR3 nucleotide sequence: TGTGCCAGTAGTATAGCTAGGCTCTCCTACAATGAGCAGTTCTTC. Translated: CASSIARLSYNEQFF.

The CDR3 DNA follows: TGCGCCAGCAGCTTGGACAGGGGCCTGGACACTGAAGCTTTCTTT. The encoded protein is CASSLDRGLDTEAFF. The chain links TRBV5-1 to TRBJ1-1, with 7 bases aligning to TRBD1. The CDR3 contains 15 residues. Losses at the gene ends were 0 bases for V and 3 bases for J; bases not matched to a gene: 5. CDR1 is SGHRS and CDR2 is YFSETQ in the germline V gene. The complete variable domain, with remaining parts taken from reference TRBV5-1 and TRBJ1-1, reads KAGVTQTPRYLIKTRGQQVTLSCSPISGHRSVSWYQQTPGQGLQFLFEYFSETQRNKGNFPGRFSGRQFSNSRSEMNVSTLELGDSALYLCASSLDRGLDTEAFFGQGTRLTVV.

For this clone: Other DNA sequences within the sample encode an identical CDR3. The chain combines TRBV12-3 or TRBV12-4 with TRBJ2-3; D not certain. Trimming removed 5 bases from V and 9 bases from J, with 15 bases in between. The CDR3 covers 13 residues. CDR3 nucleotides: TGTGCCAGCAGTCCTACACTGGCGACCACGCAGTATTTT. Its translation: CASSPTLATTQYF.

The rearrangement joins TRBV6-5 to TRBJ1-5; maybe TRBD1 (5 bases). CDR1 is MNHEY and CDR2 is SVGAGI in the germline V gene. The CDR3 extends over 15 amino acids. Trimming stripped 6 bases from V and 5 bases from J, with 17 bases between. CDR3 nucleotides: TGTGCCAGCAGCCCCCTTCCGGGGGTTGATCAGCCCCAGCATTTT. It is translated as CASSPLPGVDQPQHF.

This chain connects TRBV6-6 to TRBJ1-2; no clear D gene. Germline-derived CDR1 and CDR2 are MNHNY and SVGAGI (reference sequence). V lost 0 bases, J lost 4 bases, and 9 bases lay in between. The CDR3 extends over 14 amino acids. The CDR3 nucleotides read TGTGCCAGCAGTTACTCGCGGGGTGGCTATGGCTACACCTTC. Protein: CASSYSRGGYGYTF.